Here is one TCR beta chain with its context. Its target is not known. The data were taken from a study of shared clonotypes between healthy human individuals. Study-level results: Among the subsets, naive ones generally showed larger estimated richness than memory ones.

This table comes from immunoSEQ multiplex PCR, and its TCRdb copy is limited to in-frame clones, with some not included. The table lists some 2,500,000 clones, 80% to 95% of them singletons. The CDR3 is 15 residues long. The germline V gene has CDR1 LNHDA and CDR2 SQIVND (reference sequence). J lost 9 bases, V lost 3 bases, and 9 bases had no gene match. This receptor was taken from a man younger than 30 in good health. Some clones in this sample may be carry-over from other donors' samples. Sequenced material: naive CD4+ T cells from PBMCs. Subset given: CD45RA+ positively selected. The V gene is TRBV19, the J gene TRBJ2-1; 9 nucleotides agree with TRBD1. The CDR3 bases are TGTGCCAGTAGTATCCCCGGGACAGGGACAATTGAGCAGTTCTTC. This translates into CASSIPGTGTIEQFF. The complete variable domain, with remaining parts taken from reference TRBV19 and TRBJ2-1, reads DGGITQSPKYLFRKEGQNVTLSCEQNLNHDAMYWYRQDPGQGLRLIYYSQIVNDFQKGDIAEGYSVSREKKESFPLTVTSAQKNPTAFYLCASSIPGTGTIEQFFGPGTRLTVL.